This is a list of T cell receptor beta chains from one sample in a study of T-cell memory formation after mild COVID-19. Using its own MiXCR run on the 5' RACE reads, TCRdb lists one record per CDR3 protein. The table includes approximately 490,000 distinct CDR3 sequences, just over 20% detected once. Sequences were obtained from PBMCs or a T cell subset sorted from them (not recorded which). The receptor source for this set is an adult woman who had mild COVID-19 (a few samples of this study predate the infection). Cell type and time point are not known. The CDR3 runs from the conserved cysteine through the conserved F or W. D genes are given only for firm matches. Size values are once, few and many counts, or a class for expanded clones, and some rows have none.

j_gene	v_gene	d_gene	abundance	CDR3nt	CDR3aa
TRBJ1-5	TRBV20-1	TRBD1	NA	TGCAGTGCTAGAGATCAGACAGGGATACATCAGCCCCAGCATTTT	CSARDQTGIHQPQHF
TRBJ1-2	TRBV7-9	TRBD1	few	TGTGCCAGCAGCGAAACAGGGGTAGGCGGCTACACCTTC	CASSETGVGGYTF
TRBJ2-7	TRBV15	TRBD2	once	TGTGCCACCAGCAGTCCACTAGCGGGAGACCACGAGCAGTACTTC	CATSSPLAGDHEQYF
TRBJ2-7	TRBV10-3	TRBD1	few	TGTGCCATCAGTGAGTCGACGTGGACAGGCAACGTTGGGTACTTC	CAISESTWTGNVGYF
TRBJ1-1	TRBV6-2/TRBV6-3	NA	NA	TGTGCCAGCAGTTACTCGAAGCGACACCCCTTGAACACTGAAGCTTTCTTT	CASSYSKRHPLNTEAFF
TRBJ1-1	TRBV20-1	NA	NA	TGCAGTGCTAGATCGTACGGGACTGAAGCTTTCTTT	CSARSYGTEAFF
TRBJ2-5	TRBV11-3	TRBD2	NA	TGTGCCAGCAGCTTAGATCCCCGACTAGCGGGAGTGATGGCGGTTATAGAGACCCAGTACTTC	CASSLDPRLAGVMAVIETQYF
TRBJ2-3	TRBV30	NA	NA	TGTGCCTGGAGTGTACGAGATACGCAGTATTTT	CAWSVRDTQYF
TRBJ2-1	TRBV7-2	NA	NA	TGTGCCAGCAGCCGAACCCCCGGGATCTTCTACAATGAGCAGTTCTTC	CASSRTPGIFYNEQFF
TRBJ1-2	TRBV15	TRBD1	few	TGTGCCACCAGCAGAGATTATGGGACAGGGGCCGGCTACACCTTC	CATSRDYGTGAGYTF